This TCR beta chain is from a study of cytomegalovirus exposure and HLA in healthy donors. Overall study findings and caveats: Reportedly, a later analysis found an Asian-associated ancestry cluster had fewer N-insertions than the approximately 670-donor mean. Cytomegalovirus-associated TCR beta chains were listed, numbering 150 to 200. In vitro work confirmed that three CMV-associated chains recognize CMV antigens.

It was with 60 Vbeta and 13 Jbeta primers that the PCR ran. Repertoires were generated with immunoSEQ multiplex PCR, while TCRdb's copy carries only in-frame clones and drops some. This table holds about 140,000 clones, 70% to 85% found once. The donors, nominally healthy at sampling, likely had unrecorded immune exposures. A note on this clone: Its antigen is still unknown.

J was trimmed by 5 bases and V by 0 bases; bases with no gene match: 8. The CDR3 runs to 17 residues. Germline V CDR1 and CDR2: LGHNA, YSLEER. The sample consisted of PBMCs. This sequence joins TRBV4-3 and TRBJ2-7, with 12 bases that match TRBD2. The TCR originated in a woman aged 35 to 49 in good health and CMV-seronegative. The CDR3 region is CASSQDFRTSGTHEQYF. Written as DNA, the CDR3 is TGCGCCAGCAGCCAAGACTTCAGGACTAGCGGGACCCACGAGCAGTACTTC.